One and the same sample provided the 25 T cell receptor beta chains below, sequenced in a study of blood T cell repertoires in COVID-19. Data came from immunoSEQ multiplex PCR; TCRdb stores just in-frame clones and leaves some out. The table has about 210,000 clones, 70% to 90% seen once. The source material was peripheral blood. These receptors were taken from a man younger than 30 with active or convalescent COVID-19.

The genes are TRBV7-8 and TRBJ2-1, with 8 nucleotides matching TRBD2. Unmatched junction bases numbered 11, after V lost 4 bases and J lost 9 bases. The germline CDR1 and CDR2 sequences are SGHVS and FQNEAQ. This CDR3 is built from 15 residues. CDR3 sequence: CASSWTGTRSSEQFF. The CDR3 DNA follows: TGTGCCAGCAGCTGGACCGGGACTAGGTCTAGTGAGCAGTTCTTC.

V is TRBV28 and J is TRBJ2-7; a possible D gene is TRBD2 (6 bases). This CDR3 contains 16 residues. Germline CDR1 MDHEN, CDR2 SYDVKM. V lost 8 bases, J lost 1 base, and 21 bases lay in between. The CDR3 loop is CASGTLGRIISYEQYF. The CDR3 DNA reads as TGTGCCAGCGGAACCCTTGGGAGGATAATATCCTACGAGCAGTACTTC.

The chain's CDR3 is CAWSYRENEKLFF. DNA of the CDR3: TGTGCCTGGAGCTACAGGGAAAATGAAAAACTGTTTTTT. This chain connects TRBV30 to TRBJ1-4; a possible D gene is TRBD1 (6 bases). CDR1 and CDR2 from the germline V gene are GTSNPN and SVGIG (reference sequence). CDR3 length: 13 residues. Trimming took 3 bases from V and 5 from J, leaving 10 bases between them.

The chain has TRBV30 and TRBJ1-2, with 11 bases fitting TRBD1. Germline CDR1 and CDR2: GTSNPN and SVGIG (reference sequence). The CDR3 is 16 amino acids. With 2 bases clipped from V and 1 base from J, the junction kept 6 bases outside the gene matches. The CDR3 here is CAWSRGQGVGNYGYTF. DNA of the CDR3: TGTGCCTGGAGTAGGGGACAGGGGGTGGGTAACTATGGCTACACCTTC. The complete variable domain, with remaining parts taken from reference TRBV30 and TRBJ1-2, reads SQTIHQWPATLVQPVGSPLSLECTVEGTSNPNLYWYRQAAGRGLQLLFYSVGIGQISSEVPQNLSASRPQDRQFILSSKKLLLSDSGFYLCAWSRGQGVGNYGYTFGSGTRLTVV.

The chain has TRBV9 and TRBJ1-2, with 8 bases identical to TRBD1. V shed 4 bases, J shed 6 bases, and the junction held 8 bases outside the gene matches. There are 14 residues in the CDR3. Looked up from germline, CDR1 is SGDLS and CDR2 is YYNGEE. CDR3 sequence reads: CASSPGTGADGYTF. The DNA for the CDR3 is TGTGCCAGCAGCCCGGGGACAGGAGCGGATGGCTACACCTTC.

This clone has a handful of counts. V is TRBV6-4 and J is TRBJ2-2; possible D gene TRBD1, 6 bases. Trimming stripped 6 bases from V and 2 bases from J, with 13 bases between. CDR3 length: 15 amino acids. Looked up from germline, CDR1 is MRHNA and CDR2 is SNTAGT. The CDR3 sequence is CASSRQAPNTGELFF. CDR3 nucleotides: TGTGCCAGCAGCCGACAGGCACCCAACACCGGGGAGCTGTTTTTT.

The rearrangement uses TRBV15 and TRBJ2-2; D remains ambiguous. The germline CDR1 and CDR2 sequences are LNHNV and YYDKDF (reference sequence). CDR3 length: 13 amino acids. V was cut by 5 bases and J by 7 bases, with 11 bases left in between. The CDR3 coding sequence is TGTGCCACCAGCTCCCGAACAGTCGGGGAGCTGTTTTTT. Its protein product is CATSSRTVGELFF. Based on the CDR3 plus reference TRBV15 and TRBJ2-2, the full variable domain is DAMVIQNPRYQVTQFGKPVTLSCSQTLNHNVMYWYQQKSSQAPKLLFHYYDKDFNNEADTPDNFQSRRPNTSFCFLDIRSPGLGDTAMYLCATSSRTVGELFFGEGSRLTVL.

This chain connects TRBV2 to TRBJ1-2; the D gene is possibly TRBD1 (6 bases). The CDR3 has 13 residues. Trimming shortened V by 0 bases and J by 8 bases, and 10 bases separated the two germline ends. CDR1 and CDR2 from the germline V gene are SNHLY and FYNNEI. The CDR3, as DNA: TGTGCCAGCAGTGAAGCGGGGGCGGAAGGCTACACCTTC. This translates into CASSEAGAEGYTF.

This sequence joins TRBV2 and TRBJ1-6; 9 bases map to TRBD1. CDR1 is SNHLY and CDR2 is FYNNEI in the germline V gene. The V and J ends lost 3 bases and 0 bases, in that order; junction bases with no gene match: 6. The CDR3 totals 18 residues. The CDR3 here is CASSEGQGIGSYNSPLHF. The DNA for the CDR3 is TGTGCCAGCAGTGAGGGACAGGGAATAGGCTCCTATAATTCACCCCTCCACTTT.

This clone has only one observation. The chain has TRBV10-2 and TRBJ1-1; 9 bases match TRBD1. Germline V gives CDR1 WSHSY, CDR2 SAAADI. The CDR3 loop spans 15 amino acids. V trimming: 5 bases; J trimming: 0 bases; junction bases outside the gene matches: 4. CDR3 in DNA: TGCGCCAGCAGTCTACGGACAGGGGTGAACACTGAAGCTTTCTTT. Amino acids: CASSLRTGVNTEAFF.

The chain is built from TRBV29-1 and TRBJ1-2; 9 nucleotides align to TRBD1. This CDR3 has 12 amino acids. Germline values: CDR1 SQVTM, CDR2 ANQGSEA. The V segment lost 7 bases and the J segment 4 bases; nucleotides outside the gene matches: 4. The CDR3 sequence is CSGQGGIYGYTF. As DNA, the CDR3 is TGCAGCGGACAGGGGGGTATCTATGGCTACACCTTC.

The table lists this clone with many counts. The chain uses TRBV6-2 or TRBV6-3 and TRBJ2-2; a weak D match, TRBD1 (6 bases). The V and J ends lost 5 bases and 7 bases respectively, with 11 bases between them. There are 13 residues in the CDR3. CDR1 is MNHEY, CDR2 SVGEGT, per germline. The CDR3 region is CASSTQGVGELFF. In nucleotides, the CDR3 is TGTGCCAGCAGTACACAGGGAGTCGGGGAGCTGTTTTTT.

In this sample, this clone turned up once. The rearrangement joins TRBV15 to TRBJ2-5; D unresolved. Germline CDR1 reads LNHNV; CDR2 reads YYDKDF (reference sequence). V gave up 5 bases and J gave up 2 bases, with 6 bases separating them. The CDR3 has 12 amino acids. The CDR3 here is CATSVSQETQYF. The CDR3 DNA reads TGTGCCACCAGCGTCAGTCAAGAGACCCAGTACTTC. Complete variable domain (other parts from reference TRBV15 and TRBJ2-5): DAMVIQNPRYQVTQFGKPVTLSCSQTLNHNVMYWYQQKSSQAPKLLFHYYDKDFNNEADTPDNFQSRRPNTSFCFLDIRSPGLGDTAMYLCATSVSQETQYFGPGTRLLVL.

In this sample, this clone turned up once. The chain uses TRBV7-2 and TRBJ2-2; D might be TRBD2 (6 bases). V was pared by 6 bases and J by 1 base, with 12 bases between. This CDR3 spans 15 amino acids. CDR1 is SGHTA, CDR2 FQGNSA, per germline. The CDR3 sequence: CASRQPGLNTGELFF. The CDR3 DNA is TGTGCCAGCAGACAACCGGGACTGAACACCGGGGAGCTGTTTTTT. The full variable domain, completed using reference TRBV7-2 and TRBJ2-2, is GAGVSQSPSNKVTEKGKDVELRCDPISGHTALYWYRQSLGQGLEFLIYFQGNSAPDKSGLPSDRFSAERTGGSVSTLTIQRTQQEDSAVYLCASRQPGLNTGELFFGEGSRLTVL.

This CDR3 reads CASSLTGSPLHF. The CDR3 DNA sequence: TGTGCCAGCTCGCTAACCGGTTCACCCCTCCACTTT. This chain connects TRBV6-5 to TRBJ1-6; D remains ambiguous. V was pared by 8 bases and J by 9 bases, with 11 bases between. Germline loops: CDR1 MNHEY, CDR2 SVGAGI. CDR3 length equals 12 residues.

V gene TRBV7-2 combines with J gene TRBJ1-1; D possibly corresponds to TRBD1 (5 bases). The germline V gene encodes CDR1 SGHTA and CDR2 FQGNSA. Trimming removed 5 bases from V and 7 bases from J, with 14 bases in between. This CDR3 region has 13 residues. The CDR3 sequence is CASSPNRQSEAFF. In DNA, the CDR3 is TGTGCCAGCAGCCCAAATCGACAGAGTGAAGCTTTCTTT.

This sequence joins TRBV7-3 and TRBJ2-1; 7 positions match TRBD2. CDR1 SGHTA and CDR2 FQGTGA come from the germline V gene. With 4 bases clipped from V and 4 bases from J, the junction kept 31 bases outside the gene matches. CDR3 length equals 23 residues. The CDR3: CASSSTPDPQPVVSGKFYNEQFF. The CDR3 coding sequence is TGTGCCAGCAGCTCAACCCCAGACCCCCAGCCGGTAGTGAGCGGGAAGTTTTACAATGAGCAGTTCTTC.

V gene TRBV27 combines with J gene TRBJ2-7; no reliable D call. This CDR3 is 15 amino acids long. CDR1 MNHEY and CDR2 SMNVEV come from the germline V gene (reference sequence). V lost 6 bases and J 3 bases, leaving 18 bases between the germline ends. CDR3 region: CASSPTVGSNYEQYF. CDR3 DNA sequence: TGTGCCAGCAGCCCTACCGTCGGGTCAAACTACGAGCAGTACTTC.

The chain links TRBV9 to TRBJ2-6; 8 nucleotides line up with TRBD2. CDR3 size: 16 residues. V lost 4 bases, J lost 2 bases, and 5 bases stayed unmatched. From germline, CDR1 is SGDLS and CDR2 YYNGEE. CDR3 protein: CASSPHGGAGANVLTF. CDR3 nucleotides: TGTGCCAGCAGCCCGCACGGGGGGGCTGGGGCCAACGTCCTGACTTTC.

The rearrangement joins TRBV5-1 to TRBJ2-1, with TRBD2 matching over 10 bases. The J segment lost 8 bases and the V segment lost 0 bases, leaving 8 bases of the junction unmatched. The CDR3 has 16 amino acids. Germline V gives CDR1 SGHRS, CDR2 YFSETQ. The CDR3 reads CASSLGAGGGTHEQFF. In DNA form, the CDR3 reads TGCGCCAGCAGCTTGGGAGCGGGAGGGGGGACCCATGAGCAGTTCTTC.

V gene TRBV5-4 combines with J gene TRBJ2-3; D unresolved. The germline V gene has CDR1 SGHNT and CDR2 YYREEE (reference sequence). There are 15 residues in the CDR3. Trimming stripped 2 bases from V and 1 base from J, with 11 bases between. CDR3 amino acids: CASSFDLVGTDTQYF. CDR3 nucleotides: TGTGCCAGCAGCTTCGATCTAGTCGGCACAGATACGCAGTATTTT.

V and J are TRBV6-2 or TRBV6-3 and TRBJ1-1; D gene ambiguous. The V end was cut by 3 bases, the J end by 11 bases, with 10 bases between. Germline CDR1 is MNHEY and CDR2 is SVGEGT. The CDR3 loop spans 11 amino acids. The CDR3 coding sequence is TGTGCCAGCAGTTATAGCGCAACGGCTTTCTTT. It yields the protein CASSYSATAFF.

The rearrangement joins TRBV5-4 to TRBJ2-3; 10 bases are shared with TRBD2. This CDR3 region has 17 residues. The V gene end was trimmed by 4 bases and the J gene end by 4 bases; junction bases not matched to a gene: 12. Germline V lookup: CDR1 SGHNT, CDR2 YYREEE (reference sequence). CDR3 in amino acids: CASSLPASGRGADTQYF. CDR3 DNA: TGTGCCAGCAGCCTGCCCGCTAGCGGGAGAGGCGCAGATACGCAGTATTTT. The full variable domain, its missing parts supplied by reference TRBV5-4 and TRBJ2-3, is ETGVTQSPTHLIKTRGQQVTLRCSSQSGHNTVSWYQQALGQGPQFIFQYYREEENGRGNFPPRFSGLQFPNYSSELNVNALELDDSALYLCASSLPASGRGADTQYFGPGTRLTVL.

The count of this clone is one. The chain has TRBV5-6 and TRBJ2-7; 7 bases fit TRBD1. Unmatched junction bases numbered 14, after V lost 4 bases and J lost 7 bases. The germline gives CDR1 SGHDT, CDR2 YYEEEE. The CDR3 consists of 15 residues. Here the CDR3 DNA reads TGTGCCAGCAGCCTACAGGGGACACCCTTCCTTGAGCAGTACTTC. Translating it yields CASSLQGTPFLEQYF.

This chain uses TRBV7-2 with TRBJ2-5; the D gene is possibly TRBD2 (6 bases). V was pared by 8 bases and J by 6 bases, with 16 bases between. This CDR3 spans 13 amino acids. Germline V gives CDR1 SGHTA, CDR2 FQGNSA. CDR3 sequence (DNA): TGTGCCAGCGGGGAGGCTGTCGTACAGACCCAGTACTTC. It codes for CASGEAVVQTQYF.